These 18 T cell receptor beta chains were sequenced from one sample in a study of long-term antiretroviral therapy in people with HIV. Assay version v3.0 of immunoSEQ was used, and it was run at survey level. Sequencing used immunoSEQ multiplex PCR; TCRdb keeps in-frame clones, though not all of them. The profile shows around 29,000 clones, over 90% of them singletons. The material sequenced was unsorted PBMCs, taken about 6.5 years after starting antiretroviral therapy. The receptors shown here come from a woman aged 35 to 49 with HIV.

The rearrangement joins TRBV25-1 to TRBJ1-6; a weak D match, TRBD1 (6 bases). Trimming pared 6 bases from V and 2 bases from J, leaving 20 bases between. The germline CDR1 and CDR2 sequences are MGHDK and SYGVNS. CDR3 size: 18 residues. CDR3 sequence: CASRSNREMGAYNSPLHF. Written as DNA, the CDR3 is TGTGCCAGCAGGAGCAACAGGGAAATGGGCGCCTATAATTCACCCCTCCACTTT. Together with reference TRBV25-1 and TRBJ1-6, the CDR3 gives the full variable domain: EADIYQTPRYLVIGTGKKITLECSQTMGHDKMYWYQQDPGMELHLIHYSYGVNSTEKGDLSSESTVSRIRTEHFPLTLESARPSHTSQYLCASRSNREMGAYNSPLHFGNGTRLTVT.

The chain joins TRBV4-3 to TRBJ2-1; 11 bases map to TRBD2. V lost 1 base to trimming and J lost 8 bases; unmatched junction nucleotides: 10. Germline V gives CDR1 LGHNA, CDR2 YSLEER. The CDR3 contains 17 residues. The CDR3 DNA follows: TGCGCCAGCAGCCAAGGTGCCCTAGCGGGGGGAAGGGATGAGCAGTTCTTC. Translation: CASSQGALAGGRDEQFF.

This CDR3 is CASSDTGRAEAFF. CDR3 bases: TGTGCCAGTAGTGATACAGGGAGGGCTGAAGCTTTCTTT. The rearrangement uses TRBV19 and TRBJ1-1; perhaps TRBD1 as D (6 bases). CDR1 LNHDA and CDR2 SQIVND come from the germline V gene (reference sequence). This CDR3 spans 13 amino acids. Trimming removed 5 bases from V and 6 bases from J, with 13 bases in between. Looking up the rest from reference TRBV19 and TRBJ1-1 gives the full variable domain: DGGITQSPKYLFRKEGQNVTLSCEQNLNHDAMYWYRQDPGQGLRLIYYSQIVNDFQKGDIAEGYSVSREKKESFPLTVTSAQKNPTAFYLCASSDTGRAEAFFGQGTRLTVV.

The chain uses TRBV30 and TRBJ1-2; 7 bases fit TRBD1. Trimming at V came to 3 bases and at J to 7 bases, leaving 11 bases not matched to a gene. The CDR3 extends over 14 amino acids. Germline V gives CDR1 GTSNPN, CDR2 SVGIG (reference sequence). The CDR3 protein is CAWRGGTAHGGYTF. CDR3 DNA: TGTGCCTGGAGAGGCGGGACAGCACATGGTGGCTACACCTTC. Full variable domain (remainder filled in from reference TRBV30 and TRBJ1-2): SQTIHQWPATLVQPVGSPLSLECTVEGTSNPNLYWYRQAAGRGLQLLFYSVGIGQISSEVPQNLSASRPQDRQFILSSKKLLLSDSGFYLCAWRGGTAHGGYTFGSGTRLTVV.

DNA of the CDR3: TGCGCCAGCAGCCCAGGGCCGGACAGGGGGCTTTTGGCTTTCTTT. This translates into CASSPGPDRGLLAFF. J is TRBJ1-1 and V is TRBV4-1; 11 bases fit TRBD1. Germline V gene lookup returns CDR1 MGHRA and CDR2 YSYEKL. This CDR3 comprises 15 residues. V shed 4 bases, J shed 11 bases, and the junction held 12 bases outside the gene matches.

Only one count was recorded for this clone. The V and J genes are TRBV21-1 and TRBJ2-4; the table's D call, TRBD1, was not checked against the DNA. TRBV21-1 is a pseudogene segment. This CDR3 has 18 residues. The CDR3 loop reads CASSTGQGAPLAKNIQYF. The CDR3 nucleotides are TGTGCCAGCAGCACGGGACAGGGGGCTCCACTAGCCAAAAACATTCAGTACTTC.

CDR3 in amino acids: CASSSQTGMRQETQYF. The CDR3 DNA reads as TGCGCCAGCAGCTCACAGACAGGGATGAGACAAGAGACCCAGTACTTC. The chain links TRBV5-1 to TRBJ2-5, with 7 bases aligning to TRBD1. Losses at the gene ends were 3 bases for V and 2 bases for J; bases not matched to a gene: 10. Germline V gene lookup returns CDR1 SGHRS and CDR2 YFSETQ. The CDR3 is made up of 16 amino acids.

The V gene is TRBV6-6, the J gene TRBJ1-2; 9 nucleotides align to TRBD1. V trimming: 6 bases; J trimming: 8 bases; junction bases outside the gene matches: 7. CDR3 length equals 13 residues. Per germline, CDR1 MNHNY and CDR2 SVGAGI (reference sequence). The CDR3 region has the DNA TGTGCCAGCAGGAGACAGGGGGAAGGCGGCTACACCTTC. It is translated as CASRRQGEGGYTF.

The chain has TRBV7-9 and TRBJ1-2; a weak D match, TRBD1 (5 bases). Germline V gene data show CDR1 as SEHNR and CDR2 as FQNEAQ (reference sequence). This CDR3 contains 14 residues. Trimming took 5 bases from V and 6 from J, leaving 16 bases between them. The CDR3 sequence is CASSLGGGSDGYTF. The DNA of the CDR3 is TGTGCCAGCAGCCTCGGTGGGGGTTCGGATGGCTACACCTTC.

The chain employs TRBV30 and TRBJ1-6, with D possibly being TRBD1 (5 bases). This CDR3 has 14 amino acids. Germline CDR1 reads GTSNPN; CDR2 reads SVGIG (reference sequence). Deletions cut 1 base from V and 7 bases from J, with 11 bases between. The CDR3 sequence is CAWSGQGRNSPLHF. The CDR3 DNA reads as TGTGCCTGGAGTGGTCAGGGTAGAAATTCACCCCTCCACTTT.

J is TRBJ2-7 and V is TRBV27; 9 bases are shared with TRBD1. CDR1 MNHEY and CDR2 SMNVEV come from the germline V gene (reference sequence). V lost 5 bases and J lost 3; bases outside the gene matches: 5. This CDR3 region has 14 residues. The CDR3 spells CASSVSGQGYEQYF. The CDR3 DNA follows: TGTGCCAGCAGTGTCTCGGGACAGGGCTACGAGCAGTACTTC.

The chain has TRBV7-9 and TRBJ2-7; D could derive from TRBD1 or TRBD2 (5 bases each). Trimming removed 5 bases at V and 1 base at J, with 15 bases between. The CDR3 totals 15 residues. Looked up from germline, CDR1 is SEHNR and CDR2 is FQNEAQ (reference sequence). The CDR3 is CASSLIGTGSYEQYF. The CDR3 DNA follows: TGTGCCAGCAGCCTGATTGGGACGGGATCCTACGAGCAGTACTTC. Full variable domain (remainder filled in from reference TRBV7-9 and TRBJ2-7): DTGVSQNPRHKITKRGQNVTFRCDPISEHNRLYWYRQTLGQGPEFLTYFQNEAQLEKSRLLSDRFSAERPKGSFSTLEIQRTEQGDSAMYLCASSLIGTGSYEQYFGPGTRLTVT.

As DNA, the CDR3 is TGTGCCAGCAAAGCCGGTCCTACCTACGAGCAGTACTTC. As protein: CASKAGPTYEQYF. The rearrangement links TRBV6-1 to TRBJ2-7; no clear D gene. Germline CDR1 MNHNS, CDR2 SASEGT. V lost 7 bases and J 2 bases, leaving 12 bases between the germline ends. CDR3 length: 13 amino acids.

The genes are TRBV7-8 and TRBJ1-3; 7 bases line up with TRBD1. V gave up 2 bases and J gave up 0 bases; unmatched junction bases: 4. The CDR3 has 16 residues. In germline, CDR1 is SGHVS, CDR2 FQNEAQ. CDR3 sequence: CASSLWGDSSGNTIYF. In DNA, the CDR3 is TGTGCCAGCAGCTTATGGGGGGACAGCTCTGGAAACACCATATATTTT.

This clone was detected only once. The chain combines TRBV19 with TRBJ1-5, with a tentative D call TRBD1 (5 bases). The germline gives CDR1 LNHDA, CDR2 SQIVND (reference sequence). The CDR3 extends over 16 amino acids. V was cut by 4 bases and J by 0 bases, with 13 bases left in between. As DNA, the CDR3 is TGTGCCAGTAGTACAGACAGATTTAATAGCAATCAGCCCCAGCATTTT. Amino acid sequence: CASSTDRFNSNQPQHF.

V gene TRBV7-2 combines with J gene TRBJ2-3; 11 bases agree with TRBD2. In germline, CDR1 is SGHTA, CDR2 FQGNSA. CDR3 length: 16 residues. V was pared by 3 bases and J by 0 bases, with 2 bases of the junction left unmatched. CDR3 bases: TGTGCCAGCAGCTTTAGCGGGGGGGCTAGCACAGATACGCAGTATTTT. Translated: CASSFSGGASTDTQYF.

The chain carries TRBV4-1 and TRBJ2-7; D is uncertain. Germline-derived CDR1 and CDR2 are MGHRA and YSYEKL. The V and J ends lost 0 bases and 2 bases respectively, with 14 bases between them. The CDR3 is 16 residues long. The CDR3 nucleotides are TGCGCCAGCAGCCAAGATTGGAAACCTAAAACCTACGAGCAGTACTTC. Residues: CASSQDWKPKTYEQYF.

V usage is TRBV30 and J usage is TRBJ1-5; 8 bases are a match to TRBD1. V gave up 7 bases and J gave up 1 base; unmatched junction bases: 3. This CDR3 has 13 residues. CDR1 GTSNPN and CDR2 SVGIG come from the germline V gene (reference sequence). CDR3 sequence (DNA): TGTGCCTCAACAGGGGGGAGCAATCAGCCCCAGCATTTT. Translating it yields CASTGGSNQPQHF.